A single sample gave rise to the 10 T cell receptor beta chains below, sequenced in a study of identical twins. TCRdb used MiXCR to reprocess the 5' RACE reads, holding one entry per CDR3 protein. The table records 400,000 to 650,000 distinct CDR3 sequences, 22% of them present only once. This sample also appeared in a second study, on T cells expressing NK-cell markers.

Sequencing was done on a sample of CD4+ T cells sorted from blood. Receptors were obtained from a woman between 18 and 29 years old in good health.

There are a few counts of this clonotype. This rearrangement joins TRBV6-5 to TRBJ1-5, with 9 bases identical to TRBD1. The CDR3 contains 16 residues. V lost 3 bases and J lost 2; bases outside the gene matches: 5. Germline CDR1 MNHEY, CDR2 SVGAGI. CDR3 residues: CASSYQTGGGNQPQHF. For the CDR3, the DNA is TGTGCCAGCAGTTATCAAACAGGGGGCGGCAATCAGCCCCAGCATTTT.

This clonotype was recorded a few times. The chain recombines TRBV24-1 with TRBJ2-3; D not certain. Germline-derived CDR1 and CDR2 are KGHDR and SFDVKD. V was clipped by 5 bases and J by 1 base, with 6 bases between them. CDR3 size: 13 residues. The CDR3 reads CATSADRTDTQYF. The CDR3 DNA sequence: TGTGCCACCAGTGCCGACCGCACAGATACGCAGTATTTT.

Here the CDR3 DNA reads TGTGCCAGCAGCCCCCAGCGGGACCTCACAGATACGCAGTATTTT. As protein: CASSPQRDLTDTQYF. V and J are TRBV7-2 and TRBJ2-3; 7 positions agree with TRBD2. V lost 5 bases and J lost 2; bases outside the gene matches: 7. Germline V gene sequence: CDR1 SGHTA, CDR2 FQGNSA. This CDR3 has 15 residues.

The J gene is TRBJ1-4, the V gene TRBV6-2 or TRBV6-3; D call uncertain. The CDR3 has 13 residues. Germline CDR1 and CDR2: MNHEY and SVGEGT. Trimming took 6 bases from V and 4 from J, leaving 9 bases between them. CDR3 coding DNA: TGTGCCAGCAGATGGGCTGGTAATGAAAAACTGTTTTTT. Its protein is CASRWAGNEKLFF.

This clonotype was observed a few times. This chain joins TRBV20-1 and TRBJ1-2; D ambiguous. The CDR3 length is 12 residues. Trimming took off 1 base at V and 8 bases at J, with 11 bases between the two ends. Germline CDR1 DFQATT, CDR2 SNEGSKA (reference sequence). CDR3 sequence reads: CSARVPGSGYTF. In DNA, the CDR3 is TGCAGTGCTAGAGTACCCGGTTCCGGCTACACCTTC.

This clonotype was recorded a few times. DNA for the CDR3: TGCGCCAGCAGCGTTCAGAGCAATCAGCCCCAGCATTTT. Protein product: CASSVQSNQPQHF. The J gene is TRBJ1-5, the V gene TRBV5-1; D unresolved. The CDR3 sequence is 13 residues long. The V and J ends lost 4 bases and 1 base respectively, with 6 bases between them. Germline V CDR1 and CDR2: SGHRS, YFSETQ.

CDR3 protein: CSASMTGPHEQYF. The CDR3 nucleotides read TGCAGTGCTAGCATGACAGGGCCGCACGAGCAGTACTTC. V usage is TRBV20-1 and J usage is TRBJ2-7; TRBD1 matches 7 bases. The V and J ends lost 3 bases and 5 bases, in that order; junction bases with no gene match: 7. CDR3 length: 13 residues. Looked up from germline, CDR1 is DFQATT and CDR2 is SNEGSKA (reference sequence).

This clonotype was seen a few times. The V call is TRBV5-1, the J call TRBJ1-6; the D gene is possibly TRBD1 (6 bases). V was clipped by 4 bases and J by 7 bases, with 12 bases between them. The germline V gene encodes CDR1 SGHRS and CDR2 YFSETQ. The CDR3 length is 14 residues. The CDR3 loop reads CASSPATGNSPLHF. The CDR3 nucleotides read TGCGCCAGCAGCCCGGCGACAGGCAATTCACCCCTCCACTTT.

This clonotype was counted ten times or more. The gene calls are TRBV10-3 and TRBJ2-1, with D perhaps matching TRBD1 (5 bases). V was clipped by 7 bases and J by 7 bases, with 17 bases between them. CDR1 is ENHRY and CDR2 is SYGVKD in the germline V gene. CDR3 size: 14 residues. The chain's CDR3 is CAITANPGSNEQFF. CDR3 in DNA: TGTGCCATCACCGCTAACCCAGGGTCTAATGAGCAGTTCTTC.

This clonotype was detected many times. The genes are TRBV20-1 and TRBJ2-1; 9 nucleotides align to TRBD2. Germline CDR1 reads DFQATT; CDR2 reads SNEGSKA (reference sequence). J lost 3 bases, V lost 0 bases, and 3 bases had no gene match. This CDR3 spans 15 amino acids. CDR3 sequence: CSARDSGSIYNEQFF. Written as DNA, the CDR3 is TGCAGTGCTAGAGATAGCGGGAGTATCTACAATGAGCAGTTCTTC.